This T cell receptor beta chain derives from a study of blood T cell repertoires in COVID-19. Study background: From the United States, Italy and Spain came samples of acute and convalescent COVID-19.

This CDR3 is 16 amino acids long. Germline V gene data show CDR1 as LGHDT and CDR2 as YNNKEL (reference sequence). The trim removed 3 bases at V and 2 bases at J, leaving 7 bases unmatched. TCRdb's table, derived via immunoSEQ multiplex PCR, lists solely in-frame clones and lacks some. This table has about 250,000 clones, 70% to 85% appearing once. In its sample, this clone was seen once. The chain links TRBV3-1 (or the pseudogene TRBV3-2) to TRBJ2-3; TRBD2 aligns across 8 bases. This receptor was identified in an elderly man with acute or convalescent COVID-19. The source material was peripheral blood. This CDR3 is CASSHRVAGTTDTQYF. The CDR3 DNA reads TGTGCCAGCAGCCATCGGGTAGCGGGAACCACAGATACGCAGTATTTT.